This is a list of T cell receptor beta chains from one sample in a study of long-term antiretroviral therapy in people with HIV. Clones were sequenced by immunoSEQ multiplex PCR, and TCRdb holds only the in-frame ones, with some missing. The sample records tens of thousands of clones, around 82% being singletons. Specimen: unsorted PBMCs, collected 1.5 years after starting antiretroviral therapy. Receptors originate from a man aged 30 to 45 with HIV. CDR3s include the opening cysteine and the closing phenylalanine or tryptophan. D genes are given only for firm matches. Only some rows state a clone size, as once, few, many or a class for expanded clones.

TGCGCCAGCACACGGGGCACGAATGAGCAGTTCTTC | CASTRGTNEQFF | . | TRBJ2-1 | TRBV5-1 | once
TGCGCCAGCAGCCAAGCGGGGGTAACCTACGAGCAGTACTTC | CASSQAGVTYEQYF | . | TRBJ2-7 | TRBV4-3 | .
TGCAGCGTTGTTGGGCTAGCGGGGGCGAGCACAGATACGCAGTATTTT | CSVVGLAGASTDTQYF | TRBD2 | TRBJ2-3 | TRBV29-1 | .
TGCGCCAGCAGCCAATATGAGACAGGGAACACTGAAGCTTTCTTT | CASSQYETGNTEAFF | . | TRBJ1-1 | TRBV4-1 | few
TGTGCCAGCAGTTTTCCCACTGAAGCTTTCTTT | CASSFPTEAFF | . | TRBJ1-1 | TRBV6-4 | few
TGTGCCAGCAGTGCTTCAGGGGGAGCCTACGAGCAGTACTTC | CASSASGGAYEQYF | TRBD1 | TRBJ2-7 | TRBV28 | .
TGTGCCAGCAGTGAATTCTCGGGGGCAGGGGGGAACTATGGCTACACCTTC | CASSEFSGAGGNYGYTF | TRBD1 | TRBJ1-2 | TRBV25-1 | .
TGTGCCAGCAGCTTAGAGGGGACGGAGACCCAGTACTTC | CASSLEGTETQYF | . | TRBJ2-5 | TRBV11-3 | .
TGCGCCAGCAGCTTGGGACAGGGGGCAGGAACCGGGGAGCTGTTTTTT | CASSLGQGAGTGELFF | TRBD1 | TRBJ2-2 | TRBV5-1 | .
TGTGCCATCAGTCCCTCCGGGACGCCACCACGGAACACCGGGGAGCTGTTTTTT | CAISPSGTPPRNTGELFF | . | TRBJ2-2 | TRBV10-3 | .
TGCGCCAGCAGCTTAAAGGGACAGGGAGGATCACCCCTCCACTTT | CASSLKGQGGSPLHF | TRBD1 | TRBJ1-6 | TRBV5-1 | few
TGCAGCGCGCACGCCCGGACAGGGCTTTACAATGAGCAGTTCTTC | CSAHARTGLYNEQFF | TRBD1 | TRBJ2-1 | TRBV29-1 | .
TGTGCCAGCAGTCATCGGACAGAAAAAGAGACCCAGTACTTC | CASSHRTEKETQYF | . | TRBJ2-5 | TRBV28 | .
TGCGCCAGCAGCCAAGTTGGGGGACGCGGATTGTACAATGAGCAGTTCTTC | CASSQVGGRGLYNEQFF | . | TRBJ2-1 | TRBV4-3 | once
TGTGCCAGCAGTCCAGACATTAGCACAGATACGCAGTATTTT | CASSPDISTDTQYF | . | TRBJ2-3 | TRBV27 | .
TGTGCCAGCACAGGGGCAACAGGGGAGGCCGGAGATACGCAGTATTTT | CASTGATGEAGDTQYF | . | TRBJ2-3 | TRBV2 | .
TGTGCCTGGAGTGTACTGTCTGGTACCAATTCACCCCTCCACTTT | CAWSVLSGTNSPLHF | . | TRBJ1-6 | TRBV30 | .